The 27 T cell receptor beta chains listed next were all sequenced from one sample in a study of response to subunit inactivated influenza vaccine. MiXCR, run by TCRdb on the RT-PCR reads, gives a single entry per CDR3 protein. The top ten clones hold roughly a tenth of a sample with 800,000 or so distinct CDR3 sequences, approximately 22% of them seen once. Sequenced here: PBMCs from blood, sampled more than 4 days after vaccination. The receptor set was obtained from a man aged 45-60 years who received an inactivated influenza vaccine.

The chain employs TRBV9 and TRBJ1-1; 7 bases line up with TRBD1. Per germline, CDR1 SGDLS and CDR2 YYNGEE. With V trimmed by 3 bases and J by 0 bases, 8 bases remained unmatched. The CDR3 has 16 residues. This chain's CDR3 is CASSGNRGSMNTEAFF. CDR3 DNA sequence: TGTGCCAGCAGCGGCAACAGGGGAAGCATGAACACTGAAGCTTTCTTT.

V and J are TRBV7-2 and TRBJ1-2, with TRBD1 as a possible D gene (5 bases). In germline, CDR1 is SGHTA, CDR2 FQGNSA. There are 17 residues in the CDR3. The V end lost 5 bases, the J end lost 5 bases, and 24 bases lay between the germline ends. CDR3 DNA sequence: TGTGCCAGCAGCGCGTGGACACGCGCCAACTACCCGTATGGCTACACCTTC. Protein sequence: CASSAWTRANYPYGYTF.

This chain joins TRBV5-1 and TRBJ1-2; D remains unclear. Trimming removed 7 bases from V and 6 bases from J, with 13 bases in between. CDR1 and CDR2 from the germline V gene are SGHRS and YFSETQ. CDR3 size: 12 residues. The CDR3 DNA reads as TGCGCCAGCTCTCCCGGGTCGGATGGCTACACCTTC. Amino acids: CASSPGSDGYTF.

The chain is built from TRBV7-2 and TRBJ2-7; 7 bases map to TRBD1. The V and J ends lost 5 bases and 3 bases, in that order; junction bases with no gene match: 10. This CDR3 is built from 15 residues. The germline gives CDR1 SGHTA, CDR2 FQGNSA. In nucleotides, the CDR3 is TGTGCCAGCAGCCGCTCCGGGACAGAAGTCTACGAGCAGTACTTC. This translates into CASSRSGTEVYEQYF.

Only a few counts were recorded for this clonotype. This rearrangement joins TRBV10-3 to TRBJ2-1; D might be TRBD2 (5 bases). Looked up from germline, CDR1 is ENHRY and CDR2 is SYGVKD. The germline V and J ends were trimmed by 4 bases and 7 bases, with 8 bases remaining between them. This CDR3 comprises 12 residues. DNA for the CDR3: TGTGCCATCAGTGTTCGGGAAAATGAGCAGTTCTTC. It is translated as CAISVRENEQFF.

This chain connects TRBV15 to TRBJ2-5, with TRBD2 matching 8 bases. Losses at the gene ends were 2 bases for V and 9 bases for J; bases not matched to a gene: 8. The CDR3 extends over 14 amino acids. Germline CDR1 and CDR2: LNHNV and YYDKDF (reference sequence). The CDR3 here is CATSRTSGGGAQYF. CDR3 in DNA: TGTGCCACCAGCAGAACTAGCGGCGGCGGAGCCCAGTACTTC. The variable domain in full, completed from reference TRBV15 and TRBJ2-5, reads DAMVIQNPRYQVTQFGKPVTLSCSQTLNHNVMYWYQQKSSQAPKLLFHYYDKDFNNEADTPDNFQSRRPNTSFCFLDIRSPGLGDTAMYLCATSRTSGGGAQYFGPGTRLLVL.

In its sample, this clonotype was seen many times. This rearrangement joins TRBV12-3 or TRBV12-4 to TRBJ1-2, with a weak D call TRBD1 (5 bases). CDR3 length equals 13 residues. The V and J ends lost 3 bases and 4 bases respectively, with 9 bases between them. The CDR3 here is CASSFRGSYGYTF. The DNA for the CDR3 is TGTGCCAGCAGTTTCCGGGGCTCCTATGGCTACACCTTC.

This clonotype was seen a few times. The chain employs TRBV7-3 and TRBJ2-1; either TRBD1 or TRBD2 may fit D (5 bases each). The CDR3 sequence is 14 residues long. Germline V gives CDR1 SGHTA, CDR2 FQGTGA. The V end lost 5 bases, the J end lost 9 bases, and 17 bases lay between the germline ends. CDR3 amino acids: CASSTGTTKAEQFF. The CDR3 DNA reads TGTGCCAGCAGCACGGGGACCACCAAGGCTGAGCAGTTCTTC.

This clonotype has only a few counts. The genes are TRBV5-1 and TRBJ1-4; a weak D match, TRBD1 (5 bases). V was trimmed by 4 bases and J by 4 bases, leaving 14 bases between them. The CDR3 covers 15 residues. Looked up from germline, CDR1 is SGHRS and CDR2 is YFSETQ. The CDR3 spells CASSVGRRDNEKLFF. The DNA of the CDR3 is TGCGCCAGCAGCGTGGGACGAAGGGATAATGAAAAACTGTTTTTT.

The chain couples TRBV9 to TRBJ2-1, with D possibly called TRBD1 or TRBD2 (5 bases each). The V and J ends lost 0 bases and 6 bases respectively, with 10 bases between them. The germline V gene has CDR1 SGDLS and CDR2 YYNGEE. The CDR3 extends over 14 amino acids. CDR3 region: CASSVGGAFNEQFF. The CDR3 DNA reads TGTGCCAGCAGCGTAGGAGGGGCCTTCAATGAGCAGTTCTTC.

This clonotype was picked up a small number of times. This sequence joins TRBV7-2 and TRBJ2-5; 7 bases agree with TRBD2. Germline V CDR1 and CDR2: SGHTA, FQGNSA. Trimming removed 4 bases from V and 0 bases from J; junction bases left unmatched: 5. The CDR3 extends over 15 amino acids. CDR3 amino acids: CASSSWLADQETQYF. DNA for the CDR3: TGTGCCAGCAGCTCCTGGCTAGCGGACCAAGAGACCCAGTACTTC.

The sample holds many counts of this clonotype. A read error may account for a junction end that differs from germline. This sequence joins TRBV15 and TRBJ2-5; D unresolved. Germline V gene sequence: CDR1 LNHNV, CDR2 YYDKDF (reference sequence). The CDR3 is 11 amino acids. The CDR3: CATSRAGIRDF. CDR3 sequence (DNA): TGTGCCACCAGCAGAGCGGGTATCCGAGACTTC.

The gene calls are TRBV6-1 and TRBJ2-1; weak D call: TRBD1 (5 bases). The CDR3 spans 15 residues. In germline, CDR1 is MNHNS, CDR2 SASEGT. Trimming shortened V by 3 bases and J by 2 bases, and 11 bases separated the two germline ends. CDR3 nucleotide sequence: TGTGCCAGCAGTGATTGGACAAGAACCTACAATGAGCAGTTCTTC. Translation: CASSDWTRTYNEQFF.

CDR3 residues: CSAGHGLNQPQHF. The DNA of the CDR3 is TGCAGTGCCGGACACGGGTTGAATCAGCCCCAGCATTTT. The chain joins TRBV20-1 to TRBJ1-5, with D maybe TRBD1 (5 bases). This CDR3 region has 13 residues. V lost 6 bases, J lost 4 bases, and 13 bases lay in between. Per germline, CDR1 DFQATT and CDR2 SNEGSKA (reference sequence).

This clonotype was seen a few times. The chain uses TRBV5-1 and TRBJ2-6, with D possibly called TRBD1 or TRBD2 (5 bases each). V lost 5 bases and J lost 0, with 12 bases in between. The germline CDR1 and CDR2 sequences are SGHRS and YFSETQ. The CDR3 runs 16 residues. The DNA for the CDR3 is TGCGCCAGCAGGGACATGGGAGTCTCTGGGGCCAACGTCCTGACTTTC. It translates to CASRDMGVSGANVLTF.

V is TRBV5-4 and J is TRBJ2-3; D gene unclear. The V gene lost 3 bases and the J gene lost 7 bases, with 12 bases spanning the gap. CDR3 length equals 13 residues. Germline V gene lookup returns CDR1 SGHNT and CDR2 YYREEE (reference sequence). CDR3: CASSSPNQNTQYF. The DNA of the CDR3 is TGTGCCAGCAGCTCCCCTAATCAAAATACGCAGTATTTT.

The V gene is TRBV25-1, the J gene TRBJ2-1, with 16 bases matching TRBD2. The V and J ends lost 10 bases and 7 bases, in that order; junction bases with no gene match: 19. CDR1 is MGHDK and CDR2 is SYGVNS in the germline V gene. The CDR3 consists of 19 residues. The CDR3 nucleotides are TGTGCCAACTACGGGACTAGCGGGGGGGCCTGCCCATTTGAGAATGAGCAGTTCTTC. Amino acids: CANYGTSGGACPFENEQFF.

This clonotype was counted a few times. J is TRBJ2-7 and V is TRBV2; D may correspond to TRBD1 or TRBD2 (5 bases each). This CDR3 spans 14 amino acids. Germline values: CDR1 SNHLY, CDR2 FYNNEI. Trimming stripped 3 bases from V and 1 base from J, with 10 bases between. The chain's CDR3 is CASSEMGVSYEQYF. In DNA, the CDR3 is TGTGCCAGCAGTGAGATGGGGGTGTCCTACGAGCAGTACTTC.

The chain couples TRBV24-1 to TRBJ2-7, with TRBD1 matching over 8 bases. This CDR3 spans 14 amino acids. V shed 10 bases and J 2 bases; nucleotides not matched to a gene: 9. From germline, CDR1 is KGHDR and CDR2 SFDVKD. CDR3 protein: CATQEQGVPYEQYF. The CDR3 bases are TGTGCCACTCAAGAACAGGGGGTCCCCTACGAGCAGTACTTC.

The V call is TRBV7-2, the J call TRBJ2-5; D not resolved. The V end lost 1 base, the J end lost 2 bases, and 11 bases lay between the germline ends. CDR3 length: 15 residues. From germline, CDR1 is SGHTA and CDR2 FQGNSA. The CDR3 loop is CASSLDPTHQETQYF. CDR3 nucleotide sequence: TGTGCCAGCAGCTTAGACCCGACCCATCAAGAGACCCAGTACTTC.

The chain couples TRBV12-3 or TRBV12-4 to TRBJ2-2, with TRBD2 as a possible D gene (5 bases). V dropped 4 bases and J dropped 3 bases, with 9 bases sitting between them. The CDR3 spans 14 residues. The CDR3 DNA reads as TGTGCCAGCAGTTACGGGCGGGACACCGGGGAGCTGTTTTTT. The encoded protein is CASSYGRDTGELFF.

The J gene is TRBJ1-2, the V gene TRBV10-3; no reliable D call. Trimming took 10 bases from V and 2 from J, leaving 8 bases between them. The CDR3 extends over 11 amino acids. CDR1 and CDR2 (germline): ENHRY, SYGVKD. The CDR3 bases are TGTGCCACATCTCAGAACTATGGCTACACCTTC. This gives the protein CATSQNYGYTF.

This clonotype was counted between two and nine times. The J gene is TRBJ2-3, the V gene TRBV7-8; 9 nucleotides line up with TRBD1. Germline assignment: CDR1 SGHVS and CDR2 FQNEAQ. The length of the CDR3 is 17 residues. Germline trimming cut 5 bases from V and 1 base from J; bases unmatched to any gene: 10. DNA for the CDR3: TGTGCCAGCAGCGCCTACAGGGGGCAGATCGGCACAGATACGCAGTATTTT. Residues: CASSAYRGQIGTDTQYF.

This clonotype was found once. The chain combines TRBV12-3 or TRBV12-4 with TRBJ2-5; weak D call: TRBD2 (5 bases). V lost 0 bases and J lost 5, with 13 bases in between. The CDR3 consists of 15 residues. The CDR3 reads CASSLAGILGETQYF. CDR3 in DNA: TGTGCCAGCAGTTTAGCCGGGATTCTCGGGGAGACCCAGTACTTC.

This clonotype was seen ten or more times. This chain uses TRBV25-1 with TRBJ2-3; D may be TRBD1 or TRBD2 (5 bases each). CDR1 is MGHDK, CDR2 SYGVNS, per germline. The V end lost 3 bases, the J end lost 0 bases, and 10 bases lay between the germline ends. The CDR3 extends over 15 amino acids. CDR3 sequence reads: CASSDPGTSTDTQYF. CDR3 in DNA: TGTGCCAGCAGTGATCCGGGGACGAGCACAGATACGCAGTATTTT.

This clonotype was counted only a few times. The genes are TRBV20-1 and TRBJ2-2, with D possibly matching TRBD2 (5 bases). This CDR3 is 14 amino acids long. The V gene's germline CDR1 is DFQATT and CDR2 SNEGSKA (reference sequence). V dropped 3 bases and J dropped 3 bases, with 11 bases sitting between them. The CDR3 is CSASQEADTGELFF. CDR3 nucleotide sequence: TGCAGTGCTAGCCAGGAAGCGGACACCGGGGAGCTGTTTTTT.

V is TRBV20-1 and J is TRBJ2-1; the match to TRBD2 covers 14 bases. V lost 5 bases, J lost 7 bases, and 4 bases stayed unmatched. Germline V gene sequence: CDR1 DFQATT, CDR2 SNEGSKA (reference sequence). There are 14 residues in the CDR3. The CDR3 here is CSAVTSGRGNEQFF. In DNA, the CDR3 is TGCAGTGCTGTGACTAGCGGGAGGGGTAATGAGCAGTTCTTC.